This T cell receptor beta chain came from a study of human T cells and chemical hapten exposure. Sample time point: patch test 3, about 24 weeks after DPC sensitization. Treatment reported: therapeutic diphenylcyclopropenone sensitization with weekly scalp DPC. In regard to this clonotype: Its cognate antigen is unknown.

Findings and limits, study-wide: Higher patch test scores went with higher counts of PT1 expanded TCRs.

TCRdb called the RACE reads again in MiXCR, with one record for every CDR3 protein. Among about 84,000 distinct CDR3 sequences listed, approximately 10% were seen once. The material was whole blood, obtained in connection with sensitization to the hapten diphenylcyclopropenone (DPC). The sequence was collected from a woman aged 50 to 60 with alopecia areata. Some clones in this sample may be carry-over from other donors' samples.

The CDR3 spells CASSFQARVYNEQFF. The CDR3, as DNA: TGTGCCAGCAGCTTCCAAGCAAGAGTCTACAATGAGCAGTTCTTC. This chain uses TRBV5-4 with TRBJ2-1; D not resolved. The ends were cut back, 2 bases at V and 3 bases at J, with 12 bases in the middle. This CDR3 has 15 amino acids. Per the germline V gene, CDR1 is SGHNT and CDR2 is YYREEE (reference sequence).